The rows below give T cell receptor beta chains drawn from one sample of a study of a mutant IDH1 vaccine in newly diagnosed glioma. Clones were sequenced by immunoSEQ multiplex PCR, and TCRdb holds only the in-frame ones, with some missing. The sample includes approximately 80,000 clones, roughly nine tenths of them seen just once. Their antigens remain unidentified. The sequenced sample was PBMCs, obtained from a glioma patient whose treatment included an IDH1 peptide vaccine. Every receptor here comes from a woman aged 50 to 60 with glioma. The CDR3 runs from the conserved cysteine through the conserved F or W. The D gene is left open where the match is weak.

TRBV9	NA	TRBJ2-2	TGTGCCAGCAGCGTAGAAGTTTTTGGGGCGGGCACCGGGGAGCTGTTTTTT	CASSVEVFGAGTGELFF
TRBV5-4	TRBD1	TRBJ2-5	TGTGCCAGCAGCTTGGAGGGGGCGTTCCAAGAGACCCAGTACTTC	CASSLEGAFQETQYF
TRBV5-1	TRBD2	TRBJ2-7	TGCGCCAGCAGCGGATTGCCCGCTCTTGGGAGGGAGTCCTACGAGCAGTACTTC	CASSGLPALGRESYEQYF
TRBV19	NA	TRBJ1-3	TGTGCCAGTAGTTCAATCGACAGCTACTCTGGAAACACCATATATTTT	CASSSIDSYSGNTIYF
TRBV7-3	TRBD2	TRBJ2-1	TGTGCCAGCAGCCCCCAGGCTAGCGGGCACAATGAGCAGTTCTTC	CASSPQASGHNEQFF
TRBV4-2	NA	TRBJ2-2	TGTGCCAGCAGCCCCTCAGGTGGGAGAAGGGCCGGGGAGCTGTTTTTT	CASSPSGGRRAGELFF
TRBV5-1	NA	TRBJ2-3	TGCGCCAGCAGCTTGGAGGCAGATACGCAGTATTTT	CASSLEADTQYF
TRBV7-2	NA	TRBJ1-1	TGTGCCAGCAGCCGGCAGGGCAACACTGAAGCTTTCTTT	CASSRQGNTEAFF
TRBV6-5	TRBD2	TRBJ2-3	TGTGCCAGCAGTTACGGGCTAGCGGGCACGGGTACGCAGTATTTT	CASSYGLAGTGTQYF
TRBV27	NA	TRBJ1-6	TGTGCCAGCAGACGGGGCGATTCACCCCTCCACTTT	CASRRGDSPLHF
TRBV6-5	TRBD1	TRBJ1-6	TGTGCCAGCAGTTACTCTGGGACAGGGGGAGAATCACCCCTCCACTTT	CASSYSGTGGESPLHF